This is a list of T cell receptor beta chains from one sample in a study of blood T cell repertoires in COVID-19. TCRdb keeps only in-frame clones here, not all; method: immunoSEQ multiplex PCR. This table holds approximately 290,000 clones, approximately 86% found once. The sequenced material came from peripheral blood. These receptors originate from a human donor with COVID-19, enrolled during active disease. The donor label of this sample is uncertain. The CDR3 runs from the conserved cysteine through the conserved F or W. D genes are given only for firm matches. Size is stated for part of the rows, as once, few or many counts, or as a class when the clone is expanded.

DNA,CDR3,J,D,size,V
TGTGCCAGCAGCAACACCCGGGGGGCGCGACGTAGCAATCAGCCCCAGCATTTT,CASSNTRGARRSNQPQHF,TRBJ1-5,-,-,TRBV7-9
TGTGCCAGCAGCTTAGGGGGGCAGCCGTATCAGCCCCAGCATTTT,CASSLGGQPYQPQHF,TRBJ1-5,-,-,TRBV7-9
TGTGCCAGCAGAAGAACTAGCGCCTCCTACAATGAGCAGTTCTTC,CASRRTSASYNEQFF,TRBJ2-1,TRBD2,-,TRBV6-5
TGTGCCAGCAGTCCTAGACAGGGGGCGCTGGGCACTGAAGCTTTCTTT,CASSPRQGALGTEAFF,TRBJ1-1,TRBD1,few,TRBV27
TGTGCCTGGTCCCCGGGGGACAATCAGCCCCAGCATTTT,CAWSPGDNQPQHF,TRBJ1-5,-,once,TRBV30
TGTGCCATCAGTGAGTCGCTCCTGGCGGGCTCTGAAGCTTTCTTT,CAISESLLAGSEAFF,TRBJ1-1,-,-,TRBV10-3
TGTGCCAGTAGTCTCTTACTCTCCAACACCGGGGAGCTGTTTTTT,CASSLLLSNTGELFF,TRBJ2-2,-,once,TRBV19
TGCGCCAGCAGCTTGGGGGCCACTGAAGCTTTCTTT,CASSLGATEAFF,TRBJ1-1,-,-,TRBV5-1
TGCAGTGCTAGTAGCGAGCGGGGCACAGATACGCAGTATTTT,CSASSERGTDTQYF,TRBJ2-3,-,-,TRBV20-1
TGTGCCAGCAGCCCCCTAGGTAGCGGGAGGGCCGGAGCAGATACGCAGTATTTT,CASSPLGSGRAGADTQYF,TRBJ2-3,TRBD2,-,TRBV3-1/TRBV3-2